This entry describes one T cell receptor (beta chain). The sample is drawn from a study of blood T cell repertoires in COVID-19. Trimming took off 5 bases at V and 1 base at J, with 11 bases between the two ends. This CDR3 is 14 amino acids long. Germline CDR1 SGHTA, CDR2 FQGTGA. Profiled with immunoSEQ multiplex PCR; TCRdb holds only in-frame clones, not every one. Of about 35,000 clones detected, 83% appear once; the ten largest clones hold under 4.5%. This TCR derives from a man aged 45-65 years with acute or convalescent COVID-19. The V and J genes are TRBV7-3 and TRBJ1-1, with D perhaps TRBD1 (5 bases). What was sequenced was peripheral blood. The CDR3 reads CASSPGGENTEAFF. The CDR3 coding sequence is TGTGCCAGCAGCCCCGGGGGAGAGAACACTGAAGCTTTCTTT.